The clone carrying this T cell receptor beta chain appeared a single time. This record belongs to a study of control samples from healthy donors and cancer patients. Trimming pared 6 bases from V and 4 bases from J, leaving 16 bases between. CDR1 SGHNT and CDR2 YENEEA come from the germline V gene. The CDR3 sequence is 15 residues long. Repertoires were generated with immunoSEQ multiplex PCR, while TCRdb's copy carries only in-frame clones and drops some. This sample yields about 85,000 clones, of which 70% to 90% are seen a single time; about 7.6% belongs to the top ten. Sequenced input: blood. The chain employs TRBV11-3 and TRBJ1-3; TRBD1 is a possible D gene (5 bases). This receptor was taken from a woman aged 55-75 years in good health. Here the CDR3 reads CASRRSGGFGNTIYF. The CDR3 DNA sequence: TGTGCCAGCAGGCGAAGTGGGGGATTCGGAAACACCATATATTTT.